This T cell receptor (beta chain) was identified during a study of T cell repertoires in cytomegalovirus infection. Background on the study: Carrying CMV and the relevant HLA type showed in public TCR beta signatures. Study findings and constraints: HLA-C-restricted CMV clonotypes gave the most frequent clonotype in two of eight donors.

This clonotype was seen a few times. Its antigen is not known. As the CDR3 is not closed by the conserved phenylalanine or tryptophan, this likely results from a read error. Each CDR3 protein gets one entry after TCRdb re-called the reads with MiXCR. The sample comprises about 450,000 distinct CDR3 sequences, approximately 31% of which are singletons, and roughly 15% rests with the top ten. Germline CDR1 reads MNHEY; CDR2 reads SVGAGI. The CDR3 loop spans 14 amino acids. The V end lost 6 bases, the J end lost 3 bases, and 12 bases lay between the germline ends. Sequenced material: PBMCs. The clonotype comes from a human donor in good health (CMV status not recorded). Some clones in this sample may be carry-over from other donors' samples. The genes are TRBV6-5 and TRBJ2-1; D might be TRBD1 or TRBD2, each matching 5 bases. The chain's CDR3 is CASSSGGDYNEQFL. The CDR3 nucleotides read TGTGCCAGCAGCTCTGGGGGAGACTACAATGAGCAGTTCTTA.